The text below deals with one T cell receptor beta chain. Germline V gives CDR1 SGDLS, CDR2 YYNGEE. Trimming removed 0 bases at V and 2 bases at J, with 10 bases between. The CDR3 runs 15 residues. A history of autoimmune disease or systemic immunosuppression excluded patients. This sample was included in a study of OX40 agonist ivuxolimab in advanced cancers. Sequencing used immunoSEQ multiplex PCR; TCRdb keeps in-frame clones, though not all of them. This sample has around 77,000 clones, with roughly 91% found just once. The rearrangement uses TRBV9 and TRBJ2-3; perhaps TRBD2 as D (5 bases). The starting material was CD4+ or CD8+ T cells sorted from blood, obtained in a trial of the OX40 agonist ivuxolimab. This receptor was obtained from an adult with an advanced solid tumor such as melanoma, head and neck, liver or kidney cancer. CDR3 bases: TGTGCCAGCAGCGTAGATGAGGGTTTCACAGATACGCAGTATTTT. It codes for CASSVDEGFTDTQYF.